A selection of T cell receptor beta chains follows, all from one sample in a study of cytomegalovirus exposure and HLA in healthy donors. Profiled with immunoSEQ multiplex PCR; TCRdb holds only in-frame clones, not every one. The table lists approximately 130,000 clones, about 70% of them singletons. The sequenced material came from PBMCs. These receptors were collected from a woman in her thirties or forties in good health and CMV-seronegative. CDR3s include the opening cysteine and the closing phenylalanine or tryptophan. The order of the fields is D gene, V gene, J gene, clone size, CDR3 protein, CDR3 DNA. A D gene is named only where the DNA matches it firmly. Rows give clone size only sometimes, using once, few, many, or a class for an expanded clone.

-	TRBV9	TRBJ2-1	-	CASSQVDRDEQFF	TGTGCCAGCAGCCAGGTTGACAGAGATGAGCAGTTCTTC
-	TRBV5-1	TRBJ1-5	-	CASSRYPLDSDSNQPQHF	TGCGCCAGCAGCCGTTATCCCCTTGACAGCGATAGCAATCAGCCCCAGCATTTT
TRBD2	TRBV9	TRBJ2-4	-	CASSTGLASGDIQYF	TGTGCCAGCAGCACGGGACTAGCGAGTGGGGACATTCAGTACTTC
TRBD2	TRBV5-1	TRBJ2-7	-	CASSLVAGVTYEQYF	TGCGCCAGCAGCTTGGTAGCGGGGGTAACGTACGAGCAGTACTTC
-	TRBV19	TRBJ1-2	-	CASSRSPAGADYTF	TGTGCCAGCTCCCGTAGTCCTGCGGGGGCCGACTACACCTTC
TRBD1	TRBV7-2	TRBJ1-5	-	CASSSQGAYNQPQHF	TGTGCCAGCAGCTCACAGGGGGCCTACAATCAGCCCCAGCATTTT
-	TRBV10-1	TRBJ2-1	-	CASSVRGSYNEQFF	TGCGCCAGCAGTGTCAGAGGCTCCTACAATGAGCAGTTCTTC
-	TRBV7-9	TRBJ2-2	-	CASSLQQGYTGELFF	TGTGCCAGCAGCCTACAGCAGGGATACACCGGGGAGCTGTTTTTT
-	TRBV4-1	TRBJ1-1	once	CASSQDHGREFLNTEAFF	TGCGCCAGCAGCCAAGATCACGGCAGGGAATTTTTGAACACTGAAGCTTTCTTT
TRBD2	TRBV10-3	TRBJ2-7	-	CAISEVDSGGSYEQYF	TGTGCCATCAGTGAGGTTGATAGCGGGGGGTCCTACGAGCAGTACTTC
-	TRBV12-5	TRBJ2-1	-	CASGLLNEQFF	TGTGCTAGTGGTTTGCTCAATGAGCAGTTCTTC
-	TRBV30	TRBJ2-1	-	CAWSVSQGKSYNEQFF	TGTGCCTGGAGTGTAAGCCAGGGAAAGTCCTACAATGAGCAGTTCTTC
-	TRBV5-4	TRBJ1-1	-	CASSLGVGGTEAFF	TGTGCCAGCAGCTTGGGCGTGGGGGGCACTGAAGCTTTCTTT
TRBD2	TRBV19	TRBJ2-3	-	CASSTGLAGIDTQYF	TGTGCCAGTAGTACCGGACTAGCGGGGATAGATACGCAGTATTTT
TRBD1	TRBV28	TRBJ2-1	-	CASSPIGTDYNEQFF	TGTGCCAGCAGCCCCATAGGGACAGACTACAATGAGCAGTTCTTC
TRBD1	TRBV18	TRBJ1-5	-	CASGQGSSNQPQHF	TGTGCCAGCGGACAGGGATCTAGCAATCAGCCCCAGCATTTT
-	TRBV6-5	TRBJ1-5	few	CASSNGGQPQHF	TGTGCCAGCAGCAACGGAGGTCAGCCCCAGCATTTT
-	TRBV19	TRBJ1-5	-	CASSILPGPPAQHF	TGTGCCAGTAGTATACTCCCTGGCCCCCCCGCCCAGCATTTT
-	TRBV5-6	TRBJ1-5	few	CASSLFGQPQHF	TGTGCCAGCAGCTTGTTCGGTCAGCCCCAGCATTTT
-	TRBV15	TRBJ2-2	-	CATSRDSGAWLAKGKLFF	TGTGCCACCAGCAGAGATTCTGGTGCGTGGCTAGCGAAGGGGAAGCTGTTTTTT
-	TRBV7-2	TRBJ1-5	-	CASSLGGYSNQPQHF	TGTGCCAGCAGCCTAGGAGGTTATAGCAATCAGCCCCAGCATTTT
TRBD1	TRBV29-1	TRBJ1-2	-	CSVVETGDYGYTF	TGCAGCGTTGTCGAGACAGGGGACTATGGCTACACCTTC
TRBD1	TRBV10-3	TRBJ2-7	-	CAISESGTGESYEQYF	TGTGCCATCAGTGAGTCTGGGACAGGGGAATCCTACGAGCAGTACTTC
TRBD1	TRBV5-4	TRBJ1-6	-	CASSLQGGGNSPLHF	TGTGCCAGCAGTTTACAGGGGGGGGGAAATTCACCCCTCCACTTT
-	TRBV7-9	TRBJ1-1	-	CASSRNTAEAFF	TGTGCCAGCAGCCGAAATACAGCTGAAGCTTTCTTT
TRBD2	TRBV6-5	TRBJ2-7	-	CASSYGPGGEQYF	TGTGCCAGCAGTTACGGCCCGGGGGGCGAGCAGTACTTC
-	TRBV28	TRBJ1-2	-	CASSPRQGGYTF	TGTGCCAGCAGTCCCAGGCAGGGAGGCTACACCTTC
TRBD1	TRBV27	TRBJ1-2	-	CASSLSPGQGNYGYTF	TGTGCCAGCAGTTTATCCCCGGGACAGGGTAACTATGGCTACACCTTC
-	TRBV10-3	TRBJ2-5	-	CAISESVVVSRQETQYF	TGTGCCATCAGTGAGTCTGTGGTGGTTAGCAGACAAGAGACCCAGTACTTC
TRBD1	TRBV2	TRBJ1-4	-	CASTVDRGGEKLFF	TGTGCCAGCACCGTCGACAGGGGCGGGGAAAAACTGTTTTTT
TRBD1	TRBV7-9	TRBJ2-6	-	CASSAPGQGRSGANVLTF	TGTGCCAGCAGCGCTCCGGGACAGGGGCGCTCTGGGGCCAACGTCCTGACTTTC
-	TRBV7-3	TRBJ2-6	once	CASSHRRESGANVLTF	TGTGCCAGCAGCCATCGACGGGAGTCTGGGGCCAACGTCCTGACTTTC
TRBD1	TRBV6-5	TRBJ1-2	-	CASSYYGNRGHGYTF	TGTGCCAGCAGTTATTACGGAAACAGGGGGCATGGCTACACCTTC
-	TRBV10-3	TRBJ2-7	-	CAIRAQRAYEQYF	TGTGCCATCAGGGCACAGAGAGCCTACGAGCAGTACTTC
-	TRBV5-4	TRBJ1-3	once	CASSLTGGGNTIYF	TGTGCCAGCAGCTTGACGGGGGGAGGAAACACCATATATTTT
TRBD1	TRBV5-6	TRBJ1-1	medium-sized	CASSSGDRTEAFF	TGTGCCAGCAGCTCGGGGGACAGAACTGAAGCTTTCTTT
-	TRBV10-3	TRBJ2-7	-	CAIMEDREGYEQYF	TGTGCCATCATGGAGGACAGGGAGGGATACGAGCAGTACTTC
-	TRBV2	TRBJ1-1	-	CASRETGNTEAFF	TGTGCCAGCAGGGAAACAGGGAACACTGAAGCTTTCTTT
TRBD1	TRBV9	TRBJ1-2	-	CASSVGQENGYTF	TGTGCCAGCAGCGTGGGACAGGAGAATGGCTACACCTTC
-	TRBV11-2	TRBJ1-1	-	CASSVTGGNTEAFF	TGTGCCAGCAGCGTGACGGGTGGGAACACTGAAGCTTTCTTT
TRBD1	TRBV30	TRBJ1-2	-	CAWSVRDRGPGGGYTF	TGTGCCTGGAGTGTACGGGACAGGGGGCCAGGGGGTGGCTACACCTTC
TRBD1	TRBV12-5	TRBJ1-1	-	CASGSGQGYTEAFF	TGTGCTAGTGGTTCCGGACAGGGGTACACTGAAGCTTTCTTT
TRBD1	TRBV28	TRBJ2-5	-	CASSSLPKDRGVQETQYF	TGTGCCAGCAGTTCACTACCGAAGGACAGGGGAGTCCAAGAGACCCAGTACTTC
TRBD1	TRBV29-1	TRBJ1-1	few	CSVARGPLTEAFF	TGCAGCGTTGCTAGGGGGCCCCTCACTGAAGCTTTCTTT
TRBD1	TRBV7-2	TRBJ1-1	once	CASSWDSPRAEAFF	TGTGCCAGCAGCTGGGACAGCCCAAGGGCTGAAGCTTTCTTT
TRBD1	TRBV28	TRBJ1-6	-	CASRVRGQGNSPLHF	TGTGCCAGCAGAGTCAGGGGACAGGGTAATTCACCCCTCCACTTT
TRBD1	TRBV6-5	TRBJ1-1	-	CASSYSTGGATFF	TGTGCCAGCAGTTACTCGACAGGGGGCGCGACTTTCTTT
-	TRBV2	TRBJ1-2	-	CASSVSRDYGYTF	TGTGCCAGCAGTGTTAGCAGGGACTATGGCTACACCTTC
-	TRBV7-2	TRBJ2-3	-	CASSLTSDTQYF	TGTGCCAGCAGCTTAACATCAGATACGCAGTATTTT
-	TRBV5-1	TRBJ2-2	once	CASSSLSPAGSNTGELFF	TGCGCCAGCAGCTCCCTCTCCCCGGCGGGGTCGAACACCGGGGAGCTGTTTTTT
-	TRBV2	TRBJ2-3	-	CASSAGTDTQYF	TGTGCCAGCAGTGCGGGCACAGATACGCAGTATTTT
-	TRBV6-6	TRBJ2-7	-	CASSTRGLAYEQYF	TGTGCCAGCAGTACCCGGGGACTTGCCTACGAGCAGTACTTC
TRBD2	TRBV9	TRBJ2-2	-	CASSVGAGVNTGELFF	TGTGCCAGCAGCGTAGGAGCGGGGGTGAACACCGGGGAGCTGTTTTTT
TRBD2	TRBV4-3	TRBJ2-5	few	CASSPGLAGGEQETQYF	TGCGCCAGCAGCCCCGGACTAGCGGGGGGAGAACAAGAGACCCAGTACTTC
TRBD2	TRBV5-1	TRBJ2-3	-	CASSPAPSGGNTDTQYF	TGCGCCAGCAGCCCGGCTCCTAGCGGGGGAAACACAGATACGCAGTATTTT
-	TRBV2	TRBJ2-5	-	CASSESVTSRQTQYF	TGTGCCAGCAGTGAATCCGTAACTAGCAGGCAGACCCAGTACTTC
TRBD1	TRBV28	TRBJ1-1	-	CASRRGQGRNTEAFF	TGTGCCAGCAGGCGTGGACAGGGGAGGAACACTGAAGCTTTCTTT
-	TRBV5-5	TRBJ1-5	-	CASSPTRDTYNQPQHF	TGTGCCAGCAGCCCGACCCGGGACACCTACAATCAGCCCCAGCATTTT
TRBD1	TRBV9	TRBJ2-6	-	CASSVAGPGQRYRANVLTF	TGTGCCAGCAGCGTAGCAGGTCCGGGACAGAGATATAGGGCCAACGTCCTGACTTTC
TRBD2	TRBV5-4	TRBJ2-3	-	CASSLGLAGAGDTQYF	TGTGCCAGCAGCTTGGGACTAGCGGGGGCCGGAGATACGCAGTATTTT